A single sample is the source of the 18 T cell receptor beta chains below, sequenced in a study of tumor-infiltrating lymphocytes in primary liver carcinoma. Unsorted whole blood served as the source of blood RNA, and germline DNA was extracted as well. Production of TCR beta cDNA used approximately 480 ng total RNA together with a constant-region primer. A slightly modified ARM-PCR protocol with three nested multiplex PCR rounds produced these TCR beta libraries. A C-beta reverse primer and TRBV1-TRBV30 forward primers served in each of the first two PCR rounds, at roughly 10 cycles apiece. TCRdb ran MiXCR on the multiplex PCR reads and lists one entry per CDR3 protein. Among approximately 330,000 distinct CDR3 sequences listed, around 60% were seen once. Material: peripheral blood. These receptors all stem from a man in his forties with primary liver carcinoma and hepatitis B virus infection.

The chain is built from TRBV2 and TRBJ1-2, with D maybe TRBD1 (5 bases). The CDR3 length is 13 residues. V dropped 2 bases and J dropped 2 bases, with 6 bases sitting between them. Germline V gives CDR1 SNHLY, CDR2 FYNNEI. Here the CDR3 reads CASSERGNYGYTF. CDR3 bases: TGTGCCAGCAGTGAAAGGGGAAACTATGGCTACACCTTC. Supplemented by reference TRBV2 and TRBJ1-2, the full variable domain reads EPEVTQTPSHQVTQMGQEVILRCVPISNHLYFYWYRQILGQKVEFLVSFYNNEISEKSEIFDDQFSVERPDGSNFTLKIRSTKLEDSAMYFCASSERGNYGYTFGSGTRLTVV.

In this sample, this clonotype turned up many times. The J gene is TRBJ2-7, the V gene TRBV6-2 or TRBV6-3; D may match TRBD1 or TRBD2 (5 bases each). Germline V gene data show CDR1 as MNHEY and CDR2 as SVGEGT. CDR3 length: 14 residues. The germline V and J ends were trimmed by 7 bases and 3 bases, with 16 bases remaining between them. CDR3 sequence: CASNSPGRDYEQYF. CDR3 in DNA: TGTGCCAGCAATTCACCGGGACGGGACTACGAGCAGTACTTC.

This clonotype came up once. This may arise from a read error, as a much more abundant clone is one base away. The chain recombines TRBV12-3 or TRBV12-4 with TRBJ2-7, with a possible D match to TRBD2 (6 bases). There are 15 residues in the CDR3. CDR3 DNA: TGTGGCAGCAGTTCGGGGACTTTACGCTCCTACGAGCAGTACTTC. Amino acids: CGSSSGTLRSYEQYF.

The sample holds one count of this clonotype. The V call is TRBV28, the J call TRBJ2-7, with D tentatively TRBD1 or TRBD2 (6 bases each). Germline CDR1 and CDR2: MDHEN and SYDVKM. The ends were cut back, 4 bases at V and 0 bases at J, with 13 bases in the middle. This CDR3 contains 15 residues. CDR3 protein: CASSSPGDNSYEQYF. In nucleotides, the CDR3 is TGTGCCAGCAGTTCACCGGGGGACAACTCCTACGAGCAGTACTTC. Filled out from reference TRBV28 and TRBJ2-7, the complete variable domain reads DVKVTQSSRYLVKRTGEKVFLECVQDMDHENMFWYRQDPGLGLRLIYFSYDVKMKEKGDIPEGYSVSREKKERFSLILESASTNQTSMYLCASSSPGDNSYEQYFGPGTRLTVT.

Comments on this clonotype: The CDR3 does not close with the conserved phenylalanine or tryptophan, likely indicating a read error. Written as DNA, the CDR3 is TGTGTCAGCAGCTTAGTGACGGGACCCCCGCGGGAGCAGTACTTG. Translating it yields CVSSLVTGPPREQYL. The rearrangement joins TRBV7-9 to TRBJ2-7, with D perhaps assigned TRBD1 or TRBD2 (5 bases each). This CDR3 is built from 15 residues. The germline V gene has CDR1 SEHNR and CDR2 FQNEAQ (reference sequence).

The chain recombines TRBV11-2 with TRBJ2-5; the D is unclear. The CDR3 runs to 18 residues. Germline CDR1 reads SGHAT; CDR2 reads FQNNGV. Trimming stripped 5 bases from V and 1 base from J, with 23 bases between. In DNA form, the CDR3 reads TGTGCCAGCAGCGTAAGAATTCCACACACCATATTCCAAGAGACCCAGTACTTC. It translates to CASSVRIPHTIFQETQYF.

The rearrangement uses TRBV6-6 and TRBJ2-7; 7 bases fit TRBD1. The CDR3 has 15 amino acids. Germline assignment: CDR1 MNHNY and CDR2 SVGAGI (reference sequence). V shed 3 bases and J 2 bases; nucleotides not matched to a gene: 7. This chain's CDR3 is CASSYLDRVAYEQYF. CDR3 in DNA: TGTGCCAGCAGTTATCTTGACAGGGTCGCCTACGAGCAGTACTTC.

The chain couples TRBV12-3 or TRBV12-4 to TRBJ2-7, with TRBD2 identical over 7 bases. J lost 7 bases, V lost 4 bases, and 10 bases had no gene match. This CDR3 is built from 14 residues. The CDR3 DNA reads TGTGCCAGCAGTTCAAACGCGGGAGTTGGTGAGCAGTACTTC. Protein product: CASSSNAGVGEQYF.

Points on this clonotype: This sequence may be a read error, since a much larger clone differs from it by one base. This chain connects TRBV6-2 or TRBV6-3 to TRBJ2-3, with TRBD2 matching 9 bases. CDR1 is MNHEY, CDR2 SVGEGT, per germline. This CDR3 has 16 residues. CDR3 region: CASSNSRTSATDKQYF. For the CDR3, the DNA is TGTGCCAGCAGCAACTCCAGGACTAGCGCCACAGATAAGCAGTATTTT.

A note on this clonotype: A read error is likely, as this CDR3 ends without the conserved phenylalanine or tryptophan. The V and J genes are TRBV5-6 and TRBJ1-5; maybe TRBD1 (5 bases). Per the germline V gene, CDR1 is SGHDT and CDR2 is YYEEEE. V was trimmed by 3 bases and J by 2 bases, leaving 15 bases between them. The CDR3 runs to 16 residues. The CDR3 sequence is CASSSLTDGGNQPQHY. The CDR3 nucleotides read TGTGCCAGCAGCTCTTTGACAGATGGGGGCAATCAGCCCCAGCATTAT.

This clonotype came up many times. The chain is built from TRBV13 and TRBJ1-1, with 7 positions matching TRBD1. CDR1 and CDR2 from the germline V gene are PRHDT and FYEKMQ (reference sequence). The V and J ends lost 2 bases and 1 base, in that order; junction bases with no gene match: 7. The CDR3 is made up of 16 amino acids. The CDR3 loop reads CASSLFLGTANTEAFF. In DNA form, the CDR3 reads TGTGCCAGCAGCTTATTTTTGGGGACAGCGAACACTGAAGCTTTCTTT.

This clonotype has only a few counts. A much more abundant neighbour one base away suggests this may be a read error. V is TRBV4-2 and J is TRBJ1-3, with D possibly matching TRBD1 (6 bases). This CDR3 has 15 amino acids. Per germline, CDR1 LGHNA and CDR2 YNFKEQ. The CDR3 protein is CASSQDRGIGNIIYF. CDR3 nucleotide sequence: TGTGCCAGCAGCCAAGACAGGGGCATAGGAAACATCATATATTTT.

This clonotype was picked up a small number of times. V gene TRBV6-4 combines with J gene TRBJ2-3, with no clear D. Trimming removed 0 bases from V and 4 bases from J, with 8 bases in between. From germline, CDR1 is MRHNA and CDR2 SNTAGT. The CDR3 is made up of 14 amino acids. The DNA of the CDR3 is TGTGCCAGCAGTGACTCCGACCCCCCAGATACGCAGTATTTT. Its protein product is CASSDSDPPDTQYF.

Notes on this clonotype: A much larger clone differs from this one at a single base, so this may be a read error. The rearrangement links TRBV6-6 to TRBJ2-1, with D perhaps given as TRBD1 or TRBD2 (5 bases each). In germline, CDR1 is MNHNY, CDR2 SVGAGI (reference sequence). Trimming took 0 bases from V and 9 from J, leaving 15 bases between them. The CDR3 is 15 residues long. The CDR3 region is CASSYSERGNSEQFF. The CDR3 DNA follows: TGTGCCAGCAGTTACTCGGAGAGGGGAAACAGTGAGCAGTTCTTC.

On this clonotype itself: One end of the junction varies from germline; a read error may be responsible. The V call is TRBV4-1, the J call TRBJ2-7, with TRBD1 as a possible D gene (7 bases). In germline, CDR1 is MGHRA, CDR2 YSYEKL. This CDR3 region has 14 residues. In DNA, the CDR3 is TGCGTCAGCGGCTCGGCAGGGGGGCGATCGGAGCAGTACTTC. It encodes CVSGSAGGRSEQYF.

On this clonotype: A much larger clonotype is one base distant, so this may be a read error. V usage is TRBV29-1 and J usage is TRBJ1-2; D is unresolved. The CDR3 totals 12 residues. CDR1 and CDR2 from the germline V gene are SQVTM and ANQGSEA. The CDR3 region has the DNA TGCAACGTTGAAAGTCCCGGGTTAGGCTACACCTTC. This sequence encodes CNVESPGLGYTF.

The DNA for the CDR3 is TGTGCCAGCAGCGGGACCCAGAATCAGCCCCAGCATTTT. It specifies CASSGTQNQPQHF. This chain joins TRBV6-6 and TRBJ1-5, with D tentatively TRBD1 (5 bases). Germline-derived CDR1 and CDR2 are MNHNY and SVGAGI (reference sequence). There are 13 residues in the CDR3. Trimming took off 6 bases at V and 4 bases at J, with 10 bases between the two ends.

CDR3 protein: CASSALGYEQFF. In nucleotides, the CDR3 is TGTGCCAGCAGTGCTCTCGGCTATGAGCAGTTCTTC. The chain uses TRBV28 and TRBJ2-1; no definite D call. In germline, CDR1 is MDHEN, CDR2 SYDVKM. Trimming stripped 5 bases from V and 8 bases from J, with 10 bases between. The CDR3 sequence is 12 residues long. The full variable domain, in which reference TRBV28 and TRBJ2-1 provide the parts outside the CDR3, is DVKVTQSSRYLVKRTGEKVFLECVQDMDHENMFWYRQDPGLGLRLIYFSYDVKMKEKGDIPEGYSVSREKKERFSLILESASTNQTSMYLCASSALGYEQFFGPGTRLTVL.